This T cell receptor beta chain was observed in a study of T cells after yellow fever vaccination. Study overall: The authors prepared low-cell-number fractions using SMART-Seq v4 Ultra Low Input.

V lost 0 bases to trimming and J lost 2 bases, with 12 bases between them. CDR1 and CDR2 (germline): MNHEY, SVGEGT. This CDR3 has 16 amino acids. In making TCR cDNA, 5'RACE template switching added a universal primer site and UMIs to it. From the 5' RACE reads, TCRdb called clonotypes with MiXCR, one entry per CDR3 protein. Among fewer than 650,000 distinct CDR3 sequences listed, around a fifth were seen once. With regard to this clonotype: Its antigen is unknown.

Study results and limitations: Faster peaking, at day 5 versus 15, marked a secondary response that was weaker. After the booster, 96% of CD4 and about 90% of CD8 primary-response clones were re-detected.

This specimen consisted of PBMCs, obtained about 21 days after the first yellow fever vaccination. V and J are TRBV6-2 or TRBV6-3 and TRBJ2-3; TRBD1 is a possible D gene (5 bases). This clonotype was obtained from a man aged 18 to 29 who received the YFV17D yellow fever vaccine. The CDR3 is CASSYSGQDNTDTQYF. The DNA for the CDR3 is TGTGCCAGCAGTTACTCTGGTCAGGACAACACAGATACGCAGTATTTT.